The 29 T cell receptor beta chains below were found in one sample sequenced in a study of T-cell reconstitution after alpha-beta-depleted transplantation in children. Their cognate antigens are unknown. Study outcomes and limitations: At one year after transplant, newly produced T cells mostly accounted for T-cell counts and diversity.

Unique molecular identifiers were built into the TCRbeta library. TCRdb processed the PCR reads anew with MiXCR; each CDR3 protein has one entry. Of 250,000 to 300,000 distinct CDR3 sequences in the sample, 6.5% to 9% were seen once. The sequencing used peripheral blood, collected 360 days after TCRalphabeta/CD19-depleted stem cell transplant. Source of these receptors: a female patient between 2 and 15 years old who had a stem cell transplant for Fanconi anemia, so the T cells may come from the graft donor.

This clonotype showed up many times. The genes are TRBV2 and TRBJ2-4; 8 bases line up with TRBD1. This CDR3 comprises 14 residues. Trimming at V came to 9 bases and at J to 6 bases, leaving 10 bases not matched to a gene. Germline loops: CDR1 SNHLY, CDR2 FYNNEI. CDR3 DNA sequence: TGTGCCAGTAAAACCGGGACAGGCCCAAACATTCAGTACTTC. Residues: CASKTGTGPNIQYF.

This clonotype was counted between two and nine times. V gene TRBV7-2 combines with J gene TRBJ2-1, with D possibly being TRBD2 (6 bases). Trimming removed 4 bases at V and 5 bases at J, with 12 bases between. CDR3 size: 14 residues. Germline assignment: CDR1 SGHTA and CDR2 FQGNSA. The CDR3 sequence is CASSYAGTDNEQFF. DNA of the CDR3: TGTGCCAGCAGCTACGCCGGGACTGACAATGAGCAGTTCTTC.

This clonotype showed up just a few times. The chain combines TRBV20-1 with TRBJ2-7; D unclear. The germline V gene has CDR1 DFQATT and CDR2 SNEGSKA (reference sequence). V lost 3 bases, J lost 1 base, and 16 bases lay in between. The CDR3 has 15 residues. The CDR3: CSASAPGVSSYEQYF. The CDR3 nucleotides are TGCAGTGCTAGCGCACCCGGAGTTTCTTCCTACGAGCAGTACTTC.

In its sample, this clonotype was seen many times. The CDR3 is CASRRLAGGLLNNEQFF. The CDR3 nucleotides are TGTGCCAGCAGGCGACTAGCGGGAGGATTATTGAACAATGAGCAGTTCTTC. This chain links TRBV7-2 with TRBJ2-1, with 13 nucleotides matching TRBD2. The CDR3 length is 17 residues. Germline V gene data show CDR1 as SGHTA and CDR2 as FQGNSA. After removal of 6 bases from V and 5 bases from J, the junction contained 10 bases not matched to a gene.

The sample holds a few counts of this clonotype. V usage is TRBV11-2 and J usage is TRBJ2-3; 10 bases are a match to TRBD2. The V segment lost 5 bases and the J segment 6 bases; nucleotides outside the gene matches: 8. CDR1 and CDR2 (germline): SGHAT, FQNNGV. The CDR3 spans 15 residues. The CDR3 DNA reads as TGTGCCAGCAGCCAAAGCGGGGGGGCCGGGGATACGCAGTATTTT. Translated: CASSQSGGAGDTQYF.

This clonotype has ten or more counts. V is TRBV5-1 and J is TRBJ2-5, with D perhaps TRBD1 or TRBD2 (6 bases each). Germline-derived CDR1 and CDR2 are SGHRS and YFSETQ. The CDR3 has 15 amino acids. V lost 5 bases, J lost 2 bases, and 16 bases lay in between. For the CDR3, the DNA is TGCGCCAGCAGACCGACGGGGGCCTTTCAAGAGACCCAGTACTTC. Translation gives CASRPTGAFQETQYF.

This clonotype was seen at least ten times. The rearrangement links TRBV27 to TRBJ2-7; maybe TRBD1 (6 bases). Trimming stripped 3 bases from V and 1 base from J, with 16 bases between. CDR1 is MNHEY and CDR2 is SMNVEV in the germline V gene (reference sequence). CDR3 length: 16 residues. For the CDR3, the DNA is TGTGCCAGCAGTTTCTCGTGGGGGCGCCGGTCCTACGAGCAGTACTTC. It specifies CASSFSWGRRSYEQYF.

This clonotype turned up a few times. The chain uses TRBV25-1 and TRBJ1-6; tentative D call: TRBD1 (5 bases). This CDR3 spans 15 amino acids. Trimming took 6 bases from V and 5 from J, leaving 14 bases between them. In germline, CDR1 is MGHDK, CDR2 SYGVNS. CDR3: CASRRFGADNSPLHF. The CDR3 region has the DNA TGTGCCAGCAGGAGGTTTGGGGCGGATAATTCACCCCTCCACTTT.

The table lists this clonotype with many counts. This chain connects TRBV24-1 to TRBJ1-5; D gene unclear. This CDR3 is 13 amino acids long. Germline loops: CDR1 KGHDR, CDR2 SFDVKD. Trimming shortened V by 9 bases and J by 3 bases, and 11 bases separated the two germline ends. CDR3 loop: CATPVEHNQPQHF. The CDR3 bases are TGTGCCACCCCCGTGGAGCACAATCAGCCCCAGCATTTT.

This clonotype was observed many times. Here the CDR3 reads CASSNTNRGPGYTF. The CDR3 coding sequence is TGTGCCAGCAGCAATACCAACAGGGGCCCTGGCTACACCTTC. V is TRBV9 and J is TRBJ1-2; 7 bases align to TRBD1. J lost 7 bases, V lost 4 bases, and 10 bases had no gene match. Germline values: CDR1 SGDLS, CDR2 YYNGEE. The CDR3 contains 14 residues. Full variable domain (rest looked up from reference TRBV9 and TRBJ1-2): DSGVTQTPKHLITATGQRVTLRCSPRSGDLSVYWYQQSLDQGLQFLIQYYNGEERAKGNILERFSAQQFPDLHSELNLSSLELGDSALYFCASSNTNRGPGYTFGSGTRLTVV.

This chain joins TRBV20-1 and TRBJ2-5; D not certain. The CDR3 totals 12 residues. Germline V lookup: CDR1 DFQATT, CDR2 SNEGSKA (reference sequence). V was clipped by 4 bases and J by 6 bases, with 12 bases between them. The CDR3 reads CSATSLAKTQYF. The CDR3 DNA sequence: TGCAGTGCTACTTCCCTCGCGAAGACCCAGTACTTC.

This clonotype was counted many times. This rearrangement joins TRBV20-1 to TRBJ2-7; no clear D gene. The CDR3 spans 13 residues. Germline-derived CDR1 and CDR2 are DFQATT and SNEGSKA (reference sequence). Trimming pared 1 base from V and 3 bases from J, leaving 10 bases between. Here the CDR3 DNA reads TGCAGTGCTAGAGGGCCCCTCATCTACGAGCAGTACTTC. Amino acid sequence: CSARGPLIYEQYF.

At least ten counts were recorded for this clonotype. V gene TRBV10-3 combines with J gene TRBJ2-7, with 8 nucleotides matching TRBD2. The germline gives CDR1 ENHRY, CDR2 SYGVKD. The CDR3 totals 14 residues. Trimming cost V 7 bases and J 6 bases; bases outside gene matches: 11. This CDR3 is CAIKAPGLGGEQYF. The CDR3, as DNA: TGTGCCATCAAAGCCCCGGGACTAGGTGGCGAGCAGTACTTC.

The rearrangement joins TRBV18 to TRBJ1-1; 7 bases are shared with TRBD1. Trimming cost V 4 bases and J 4 bases; bases outside gene matches: 6. CDR1 is KGHSH and CDR2 is LQKENI in the germline V gene. The CDR3 is 14 residues long. The DNA of the CDR3 is TGTGCCAGCTCACAACAGGGGCAGGGCACTGAAGCTTTCTTT. As protein: CASSQQGQGTEAFF. Variable domain in full (rest from reference TRBV18 and TRBJ1-1): NAGVMQNPRHLVRRRGQEARLRCSPMKGHSHVYWYRQLPEEGLKFMVYLQKENIIDESGMPKERFSAEFPKEGPSILRIQQVVRGDSAAYFCASSQQGQGTEAFFGQGTRLTVV.

The sample holds many counts of this clonotype. This rearrangement joins TRBV10-3 to TRBJ2-6; D is uncertain. Germline V gives CDR1 ENHRY, CDR2 SYGVKD. This CDR3 has 18 amino acids. Between the trimmed V and J ends, which lost 4 bases and 0 bases, there was a span of 16 bases. The CDR3 nucleotides read TGTGCCATCAGTGTTGTCGGCGGAGCAAACTCTGGGGCCAACGTCCTGACTTTC. Translating it yields CAISVVGGANSGANVLTF.

This clonotype was counted ten times or more. This sequence joins TRBV4-2 and TRBJ2-1; 10 bases are shared with TRBD2. V gave up 2 bases and J gave up 1 base; unmatched junction bases: 8. The V gene's germline CDR1 is LGHNA and CDR2 YNFKEQ. The CDR3 consists of 18 residues. The CDR3 spells CASSQTSGGDYSYNEQFF. The CDR3 coding sequence is TGTGCCAGCAGCCAAACGAGCGGGGGGGATTATTCCTACAATGAGCAGTTCTTC.

The chain is built from TRBV11-2 and TRBJ2-6; D might be TRBD1 or TRBD2, each matching 5 bases. Per the germline V gene, CDR1 is SGHAT and CDR2 is FQNNGV. Trimming took off 6 bases at V and 0 bases at J, with 18 bases between the two ends. This CDR3 is 18 amino acids long. The chain's CDR3 is CASRSKGRPISGANVLTF. CDR3 in DNA: TGTGCCAGCAGGTCAAAGGGACGACCTATCTCTGGGGCCAACGTCCTGACTTTC.

In this sample, this clonotype turned up many times. The V gene is TRBV6-1, the J gene TRBJ1-2, with a tentative D call TRBD1 (6 bases). Trimming cost V 6 bases and J 3 bases, with 17 bases left between them. The CDR3 length is 15 residues. Germline loops: CDR1 MNHNS, CDR2 SASEGT. The chain's CDR3 is CASSIQPGHHYGYTF. DNA for the CDR3: TGTGCCAGCAGCATACAACCGGGACATCACTATGGCTACACCTTC.

DNA for the CDR3: TGTGCCACCGTGAGGGGCCGAAGACAAGAGACCCAGTACTTC. As protein: CATVRGRRQETQYF. The rearrangement uses TRBV6-1 and TRBJ2-5; D may match TRBD1 or TRBD2 (5 bases each). Germline V gene lookup returns CDR1 MNHNS and CDR2 SASEGT. The CDR3 is 14 amino acids. V was trimmed by 10 bases and J by 2 bases, leaving 17 bases between them.

Ten or more counts support this clonotype. The CDR3 nucleotides are TGTGCCAGCAATCAGGGCCGCGGGAACACTGAAGCTTTCTTT. This encodes CASNQGRGNTEAFF. The chain joins TRBV12-3 or TRBV12-4 to TRBJ1-1; tentatively, D is TRBD1 (5 bases). V dropped 7 bases and J dropped 1 base, with 13 bases sitting between them. The CDR3 covers 14 residues.

This clonotype has at least ten counts. The chain carries TRBV28 and TRBJ1-1; tentatively, D is TRBD1 (6 bases). V shed 7 bases and J shed 11 bases, with 20 bases lying between them. CDR1 and CDR2 (germline): MDHEN, SYDVKM. This CDR3 is 13 amino acids long. This CDR3 is CASMTGWGLGAFF. CDR3 nucleotides: TGTGCCAGCATGACAGGTTGGGGCCTGGGGGCTTTCTTT.

J is TRBJ2-5 and V is TRBV20-1; TRBD1 aligns across 7 bases. V was clipped by 6 bases and J by 5 bases; unmatched bases: 15. The V gene's germline CDR1 is DFQATT and CDR2 SNEGSKA (reference sequence). This CDR3 has 15 amino acids. The CDR3 loop reads CSAEIPRGSGETQYF. CDR3 DNA: TGCAGTGCCGAGATCCCCAGGGGGTCAGGGGAGACCCAGTACTTC.

The table lists this clonotype with many counts. V and J are TRBV5-1 and TRBJ2-3; no clear D. The ends were cut back, 5 bases at V and 1 base at J, with 14 bases in the middle. Germline assignment: CDR1 SGHRS and CDR2 YFSETQ. The length of the CDR3 is 15 residues. Written as DNA, the CDR3 is TGCGCCAGCAGGTCGGCCCCCTGGCGCACAGATACGCAGTATTTT. Translating gives CASRSAPWRTDTQYF.

This clonotype was seen at least ten times. J is TRBJ1-6 and V is TRBV20-1; 8 positions agree with TRBD1. With V trimmed by 6 bases and J by 7 bases, 5 bases remained unmatched. The CDR3 has 13 residues. Germline lookup yields CDR1 DFQATT and CDR2 SNEGSKA (reference sequence). CDR3 nucleotides: TGCAGTGCCGAGGGACAGGAGAATTCACCCCTCCACTTT. Translation: CSAEGQENSPLHF.

This clonotype was seen only a few times. The chain carries TRBV11-2 and TRBJ2-1; no clear D. V lost 7 bases to trimming and J lost 0 bases, with 7 bases between them. Per germline, CDR1 SGHAT and CDR2 FQNNGV. The CDR3 contains 13 residues. The CDR3 nucleotides are TGTGCCAGCAAGCTGCCCTCCTACAATGAGCAGTTCTTC. Amino acids: CASKLPSYNEQFF.

This clonotype was detected many times. J is TRBJ2-1 and V is TRBV27; D perhaps matches TRBD2 (6 bases). Germline lookup yields CDR1 MNHEY and CDR2 SMNVEV (reference sequence). With 4 bases removed from V and 5 bases from J, the gap between germline ends came to 15 bases. The CDR3 sequence is 15 residues long. CDR3 residues: CASSYLAGINNEQFF. CDR3 DNA: TGTGCCAGCAGTTATTTGGCGGGGATCAACAATGAGCAGTTCTTC.

This clonotype has a count of ten or more. The chain recombines TRBV29-1 with TRBJ2-5; D possibly corresponds to TRBD2 (5 bases). The CDR3 covers 12 residues. The V end was cut by 6 bases, the J end by 5 bases, with 13 bases between. Germline V gene sequence: CDR1 SQVTM, CDR2 ANQGSEA. The chain's CDR3 is CSVLDGLETQYF. The DNA for the CDR3 is TGCAGCGTACTAGACGGACTTGAGACCCAGTACTTC. Full variable domain (outside the CDR3, taken from reference TRBV29-1 and TRBJ2-5): SAVISQKPSRDICQRGTSLTIQCQVDSQVTMMFWYRQQPGQSLTLIATANQGSEATYESGFVIDKFPISRPNLTFSTLTVSNMSPEDSSIYLCSVLDGLETQYFGPGTRLLVL.

The chain couples TRBV9 to TRBJ1-2; 9 nucleotides align to TRBD1. The length of the CDR3 is 13 residues. From germline, CDR1 is SGDLS and CDR2 YYNGEE. Losses at the gene ends were 4 bases for V and 7 bases for J; bases not matched to a gene: 5. This CDR3 is CASSTTGGGGYTF. The DNA of the CDR3 is TGTGCCAGCAGCACAACAGGGGGCGGTGGCTACACCTTC.

This clonotype is categorized as medium-sized (0.01 to 0.1%). The chain employs TRBV15 and TRBJ2-1, with TRBD2 as a possible D gene (5 bases). Germline CDR1 LNHNV, CDR2 YYDKDF (reference sequence). This CDR3 has 15 residues. V lost 1 base, J lost 2 bases, and 9 bases lay in between. This chain's CDR3 is CATSRAAAPYNEQFF. Here the CDR3 DNA reads TGTGCCACCAGCAGAGCAGCGGCTCCCTACAATGAGCAGTTCTTC.